These T cell receptor beta chains were read from a single sample in a study of early T cells in non-severe SARS-CoV-2 infection. TCRdb fed the 5' RACE reads into MiXCR, producing one record per CDR3 protein. The sample has about 79,000 distinct CDR3 sequences; around 14% are singletons. The sequenced sample consisted of whole blood. These receptors originate from an adult who was a healthcare worker with PCR-confirmed SARS-CoV-2 infection or an uninfected control (not recorded which). The conserved cysteine and the conserved F or W are not part of the CDR3 here.

CDR3: ASSQLNQGGYEQY; V: TRBV4-1; J: TRBJ2-7
CDR3: ASSTRSSYNSPLH; V: TRBV19; J: TRBJ1-6
CDR3: ASSLGTTEFPNTGELF; V: TRBV7-7; J: TRBJ2-2
CDR3: ASSYQYSPLH; V: TRBV6-5; J: TRBJ1-6
CDR3: SALQETQY; V: TRBV20-1; J: TRBJ2-5
CDR3: ASSLGTGDNQPQH; V: TRBV7-9; J: TRBJ1-5
CDR3: ASLLAGPSQETQY; V: TRBV18; J: TRBJ2-5
CDR3: SVELAGGPSNTGELF; V: TRBV29-1; J: TRBJ2-2
CDR3: ASSDWTEIVSSYNSPLH; V: TRBV6-5; J: TRBJ1-6
CDR3: ASTQRGPYNSPLH; V: TRBV12-3/TRBV12-4; J: TRBJ1-6
CDR3: ATSDSTVNYGYT; V: TRBV24-1; J: TRBJ1-2
CDR3: ASSPGPTNTEAF; V: TRBV5-1; J: TRBJ1-1
CDR3: SAPRGLREAF; V: TRBV20-1; J: TRBJ1-1
CDR3: ASSQVLRIAEYQETQY; V: TRBV3-1; J: TRBJ2-5
CDR3: ASSQERTNTGELF; V: TRBV3-1; J: TRBJ2-2
CDR3: ASSQEGNLGLAGVFSTDTQY; V: TRBV4-1; J: TRBJ2-3
CDR3: ASSGWSRVAGELF; V: TRBV5-6; J: TRBJ2-2
CDR3: ASSLRAEGTYEQY; V: TRBV7-6; J: TRBJ2-7
CDR3: ASSPSGLAGDNEQF; V: TRBV18; J: TRBJ2-1
CDR3: ASRQGLWTNPFTTRTPLH; V: TRBV12-3/TRBV12-4; J: TRBJ1-6
CDR3: ATSETSGNEDEQF; V: TRBV24-1; J: TRBJ2-1
CDR3: AISEASPTDTQY; V: TRBV10-3; J: TRBJ2-3
CDR3: ASSLNGRGADTQY; V: TRBV7-2; J: TRBJ2-3
CDR3: ASSGGGQGQGYT; V: TRBV6-1; J: TRBJ1-2
CDR3: ASSSRLGGDTQY; V: TRBV6-2/TRBV6-3; J: TRBJ2-3
CDR3: ASSPRGSASTDTQY; V: TRBV7-6; J: TRBJ2-3
CDR3: ASSEFTGELF; V: TRBV10-1; J: TRBJ2-2